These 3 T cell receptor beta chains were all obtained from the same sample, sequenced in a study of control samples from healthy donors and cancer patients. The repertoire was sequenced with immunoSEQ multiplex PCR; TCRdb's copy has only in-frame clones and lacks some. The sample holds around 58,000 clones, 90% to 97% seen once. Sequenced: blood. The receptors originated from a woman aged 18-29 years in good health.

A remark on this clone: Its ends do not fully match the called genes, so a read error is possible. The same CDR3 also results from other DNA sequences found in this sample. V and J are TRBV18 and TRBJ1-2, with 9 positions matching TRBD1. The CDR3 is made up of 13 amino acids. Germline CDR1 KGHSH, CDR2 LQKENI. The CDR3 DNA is TGCGCCAGCTCACCGGGGACAGGGTATGGCTACACCTTC. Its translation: CASSPGTGYGYTF.

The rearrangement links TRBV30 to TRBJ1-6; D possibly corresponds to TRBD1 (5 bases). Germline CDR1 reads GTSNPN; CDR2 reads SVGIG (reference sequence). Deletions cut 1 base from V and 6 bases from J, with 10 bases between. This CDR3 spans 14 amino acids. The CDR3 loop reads CAWSEGRGNSPLHF. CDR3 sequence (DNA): TGTGCCTGGAGTGAGGGACGGGGTAATTCACCCCTCCACTTT. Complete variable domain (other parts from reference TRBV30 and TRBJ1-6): SQTIHQWPATLVQPVGSPLSLECTVEGTSNPNLYWYRQAAGRGLQLLFYSVGIGQISSEVPQNLSASRPQDRQFILSSKKLLLSDSGFYLCAWSEGRGNSPLHFGNGTRLTVT.

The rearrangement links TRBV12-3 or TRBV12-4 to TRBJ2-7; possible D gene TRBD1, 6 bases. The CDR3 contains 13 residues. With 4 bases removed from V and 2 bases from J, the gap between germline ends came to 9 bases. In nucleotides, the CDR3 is TGTGCCAGCAGTTCCAGGGGCGCCTACGAGCAGTACTTC. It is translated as CASSSRGAYEQYF.